This T cell receptor beta chain appears in the sequencing data of a study of T cell responses to AZD1222 COVID-19 vaccine. Regarding the study as a whole: Unmutated variant regions are reportedly the target of nearly half of TCRs that are spike-specific. Spike was spanned by vaccine-associated CD4 TCRs, which were dominant at 160-218 and 743-854. Two AZD1222 doses significantly raised spike-specific TCR breadth and depth over controls.

The ends lost 0 bases at V and 4 bases at J; junction bases unmatched: 8. The germline V gene has CDR1 SGHRS and CDR2 YFSETQ. This CDR3 region has 17 residues. The repertoire was sequenced with immunoSEQ multiplex PCR; TCRdb's copy has only in-frame clones and lacks some. The table includes 100,000 or so clones, 82% detected once. Only one count was recorded for this clone. Its target is not known. The sample here was peripheral blood, taken on day 0 of AZD1222 vaccination. The chain combines TRBV5-1 with TRBJ2-5; 11 positions match TRBD2. The sequence was obtained from an adult in good health. The CDR3 nucleotides read TGCGCCAGCAGCTTGGTCCTAGCGGGGGGAATTGGAGAGACCCAGTACTTC. Its translation: CASSLVLAGGIGETQYF.